This TCR beta chain is from a study of read filtering for tumor transcriptome and immune sequencing. The CDR3 spans 16 residues. V lost 5 bases to trimming and J lost 2 bases; unmatched junction nucleotides: 8. CDR1 and CDR2 (germline): SGHTA, FQGTGA. From 300 to 400 ng of RNA, a library with molecular barcoded alpha/delta and beta/gamma adaptors was made. One entry per CDR3 protein results from TCRdb running MiXCR on the reads. The sample includes approximately 59,000 distinct CDR3 sequences, 9% to 15% seen only once; the top ten take more than 15%. This clonotype was seen many times. Sequenced input: a population of CD138-negative cells sorted from bone marrow. This sequence was found in a donor at least 40 years old with multiple myeloma. The chain has TRBV7-3 and TRBJ2-2; 7 bases agree with TRBD1. The DNA for the CDR3 is TGTGCCAGCAGCAAGACAGGGACCCTAAACACCGGGGAGCTGTTTTTT. Translating it yields CASSKTGTLNTGELFF.